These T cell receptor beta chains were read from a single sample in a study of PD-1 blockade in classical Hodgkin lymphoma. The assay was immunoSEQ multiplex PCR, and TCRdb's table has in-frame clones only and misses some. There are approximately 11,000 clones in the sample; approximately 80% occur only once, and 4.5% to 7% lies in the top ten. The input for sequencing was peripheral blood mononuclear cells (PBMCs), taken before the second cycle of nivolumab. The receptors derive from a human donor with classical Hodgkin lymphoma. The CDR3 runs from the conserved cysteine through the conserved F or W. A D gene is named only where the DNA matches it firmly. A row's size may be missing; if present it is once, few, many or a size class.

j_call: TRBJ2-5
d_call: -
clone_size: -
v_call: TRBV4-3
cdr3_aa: CASSQDSGAYQETQYF
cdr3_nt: TGCGCCAGCAGCCAAGATTCAGGGGCGTACCAAGAGACCCAGTACTTC

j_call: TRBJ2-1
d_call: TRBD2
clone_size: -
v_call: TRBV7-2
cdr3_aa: CARRGLGPYNEQFF
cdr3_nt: TGTGCCCGCCGCGGACTAGGGCCCTACAATGAGCAGTTCTTC

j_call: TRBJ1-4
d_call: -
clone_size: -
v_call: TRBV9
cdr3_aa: CASSVWGGGEKLFF
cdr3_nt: TGTGCCAGCAGCGTATGGGGGGGTGGCGAAAAACTGTTTTTT

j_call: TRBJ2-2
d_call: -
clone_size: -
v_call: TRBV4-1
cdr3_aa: CASSHPMGGGTGELFF
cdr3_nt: TGCGCCAGCAGCCATCCCATGGGGGGAGGAACCGGGGAGCTGTTTTTT

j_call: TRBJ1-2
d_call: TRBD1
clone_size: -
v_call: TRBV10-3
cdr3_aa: CAISESTGTYGYTF
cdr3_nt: TGTGCCATCAGTGAGTCGACAGGGACGTATGGCTACACCTTC

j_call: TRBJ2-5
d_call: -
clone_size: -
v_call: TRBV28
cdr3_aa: CASSPGTYQETQYF
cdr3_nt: TGTGCCAGCAGTCCGGGGACGTATCAAGAGACCCAGTACTTC

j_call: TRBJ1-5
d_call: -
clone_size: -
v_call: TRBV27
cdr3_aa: CASSLSPRVWPQHF
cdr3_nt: TGTGCCAGCAGTTTATCCCCCCGAGTATGGCCCCAGCATTTT

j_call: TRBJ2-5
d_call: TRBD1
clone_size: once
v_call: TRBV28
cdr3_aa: CASSSAEGGQQETQYF
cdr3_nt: TGTGCCAGCAGTTCCGCCGAAGGGGGACAGCAAGAGACCCAGTACTTC

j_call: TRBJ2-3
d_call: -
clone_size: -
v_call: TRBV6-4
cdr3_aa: CASSEGPSTDTQYF
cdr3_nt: TGTGCCAGCAGTGAAGGTCCGAGCACAGATACGCAGTATTTT

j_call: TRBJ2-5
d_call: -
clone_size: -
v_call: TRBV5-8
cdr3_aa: CASSLRLTETQYF
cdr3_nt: TGTGCCAGCAGCCTCAGGCTCACCGAGACCCAGTACTTC

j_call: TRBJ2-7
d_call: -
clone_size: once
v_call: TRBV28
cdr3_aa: CASSIPDEQYF
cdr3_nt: TGTGCCAGCAGTATCCCGGACGAGCAGTACTTC

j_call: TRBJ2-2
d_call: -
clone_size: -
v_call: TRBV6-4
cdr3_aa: CASSDASDTGELFF
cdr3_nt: TGTGCCAGCAGTGATGCGTCGGACACCGGGGAGCTGTTTTTT

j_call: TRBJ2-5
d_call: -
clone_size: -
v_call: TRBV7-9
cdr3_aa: CASSASRDGGETQYF
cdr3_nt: TGTGCCAGCAGCGCCTCCCGGGACGGAGGAGAGACCCAGTACTTC

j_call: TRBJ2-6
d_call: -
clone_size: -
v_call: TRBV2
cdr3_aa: CASSGIVSWGANVLTF
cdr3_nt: TGTGCCAGCAGTGGTATAGTTTCCTGGGGGGCCAACGTCCTGACTTTC

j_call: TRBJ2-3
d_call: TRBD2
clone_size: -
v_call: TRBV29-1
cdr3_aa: CSVDWTSGTDTQYF
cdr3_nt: TGCAGCGTTGATTGGACTAGCGGCACAGATACGCAGTATTTT

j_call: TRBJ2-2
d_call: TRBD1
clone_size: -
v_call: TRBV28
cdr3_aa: CASSLQDWDRGEGGELFF
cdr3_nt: TGTGCCAGCAGTTTACAAGACTGGGACAGGGGAGAGGGCGGGGAGCTGTTTTTT

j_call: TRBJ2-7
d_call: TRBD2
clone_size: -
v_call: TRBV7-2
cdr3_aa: CASSLSGGNSYEQYF
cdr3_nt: TGTGCCAGCAGCCTGAGCGGGGGGAACTCCTACGAGCAGTACTTC

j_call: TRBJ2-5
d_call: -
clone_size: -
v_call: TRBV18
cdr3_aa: CASSKGYQETQYF
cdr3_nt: TGTGCCAGCTCAAAGGGGTACCAAGAGACCCAGTACTTC

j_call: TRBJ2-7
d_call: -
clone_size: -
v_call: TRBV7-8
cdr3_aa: CASSLRDTHYEQYF
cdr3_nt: TGTGCCAGCAGCTTAAGGGACACCCACTACGAGCAGTACTTC

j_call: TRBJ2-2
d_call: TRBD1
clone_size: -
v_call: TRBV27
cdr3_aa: CASSLGTVGSAGELFF
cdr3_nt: TGTGCCAGCAGCTTGGGGACAGTTGGCTCCGCCGGGGAGCTGTTTTTT

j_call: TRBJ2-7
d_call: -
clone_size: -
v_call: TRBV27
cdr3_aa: CASSFVGFEQYF
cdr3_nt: TGTGCCAGCAGTTTCGTTGGGTTCGAGCAGTACTTC

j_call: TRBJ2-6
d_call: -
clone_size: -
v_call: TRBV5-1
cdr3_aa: CASMTVGGANVLTF
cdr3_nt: TGCGCCAGCATGACAGTTGGTGGGGCCAACGTCCTGACTTTC

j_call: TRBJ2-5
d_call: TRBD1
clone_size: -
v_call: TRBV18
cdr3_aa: CASSPSGGGETQYF
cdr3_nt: TGTGCCAGCTCACCATCAGGGGGCGGGGAGACCCAGTACTTC

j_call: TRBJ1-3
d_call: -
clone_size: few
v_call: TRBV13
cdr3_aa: CASSLGVWDQLGNTIYF
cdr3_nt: TGTGCCAGCAGCTTAGGTGTATGGGACCAGCTAGGAAACACCATATATTTT

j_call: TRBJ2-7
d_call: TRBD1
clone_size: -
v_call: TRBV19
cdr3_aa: CASSPWGQGRIEQYF
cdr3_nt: TGTGCCAGTAGCCCCTGGGGACAGGGAAGGATCGAGCAGTACTTC

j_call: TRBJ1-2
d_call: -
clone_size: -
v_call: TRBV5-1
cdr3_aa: CASSLDARNYGYTF
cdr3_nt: TGCGCCAGCAGCTTGGACGCCAGAAACTATGGCTACACCTTC

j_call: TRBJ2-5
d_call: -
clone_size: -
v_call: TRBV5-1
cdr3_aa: CASSYRTVQETQYF
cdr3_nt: TGCGCCAGCAGCTATCGGACAGTTCAAGAGACCCAGTACTTC

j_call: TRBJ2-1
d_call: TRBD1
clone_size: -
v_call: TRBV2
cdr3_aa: CASTVGVGGSKFF
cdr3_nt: TGTGCCAGCACCGTTGGGGTAGGGGGCAGCAAGTTCTTC

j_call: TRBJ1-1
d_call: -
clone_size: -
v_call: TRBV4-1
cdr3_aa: CASSQVISGGNTEAFF
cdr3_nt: TGCGCCAGCAGCCAAGTTATCTCCGGAGGGAACACTGAAGCTTTCTTT

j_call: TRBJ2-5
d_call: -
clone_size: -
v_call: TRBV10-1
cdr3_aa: CASSANRVGETQYF
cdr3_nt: TGCGCCAGCAGTGCAAACAGGGTAGGGGAGACCCAGTACTTC

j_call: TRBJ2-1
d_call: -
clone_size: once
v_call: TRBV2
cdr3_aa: CASSPRREISAKTSYNEQFF
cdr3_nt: TGTGCCAGCAGTCCCAGGAGGGAGATTTCAGCTAAGACTAGCTACAATGAGCAGTTCTTC

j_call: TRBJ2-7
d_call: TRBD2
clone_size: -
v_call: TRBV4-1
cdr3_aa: CASSQELLAGRPSYEQYF
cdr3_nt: TGCGCCAGCAGCCAAGAACTGCTAGCGGGCAGACCCTCCTACGAGCAGTACTTC

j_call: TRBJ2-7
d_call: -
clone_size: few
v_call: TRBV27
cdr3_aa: CASSFTLQGRRRNEQYF
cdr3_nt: TGTGCCAGCAGTTTTACTCTCCAGGGGCGAAGGAGAAACGAGCAGTACTTC

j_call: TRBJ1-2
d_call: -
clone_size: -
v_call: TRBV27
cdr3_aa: CASSSRTGQSNYGYTF
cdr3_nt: TGTGCCAGCAGTTCCCGGACCGGACAATCTAACTATGGCTACACCTTC

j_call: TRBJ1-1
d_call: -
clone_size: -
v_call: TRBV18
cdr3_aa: CASSPVKEGEAFF
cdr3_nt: TGTGCCAGCTCACCCGTTAAGGAGGGTGAAGCTTTCTTT

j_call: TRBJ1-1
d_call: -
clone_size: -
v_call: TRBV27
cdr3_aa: CASLAGTLEAFF
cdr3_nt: TGTGCCAGCCTAGCCGGGACCTTAGAAGCTTTCTTT

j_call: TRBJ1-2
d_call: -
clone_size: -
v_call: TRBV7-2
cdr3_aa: CASSLESADERYTF
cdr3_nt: TGTGCCAGCAGCTTAGAGTCGGCCGATGAGCGCTACACCTTC

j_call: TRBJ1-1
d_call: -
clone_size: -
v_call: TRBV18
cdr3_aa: CASSLSDSNTEAFF
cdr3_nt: TGTGCCAGCTCACTTTCGGACAGTAACACTGAAGCTTTCTTT

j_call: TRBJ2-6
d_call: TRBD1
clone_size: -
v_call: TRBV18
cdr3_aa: CASSPRSGGSGANVLTF
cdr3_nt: TGTGCCAGCTCACCACGTTCAGGGGGCTCTGGGGCCAACGTCCTGACTTTC

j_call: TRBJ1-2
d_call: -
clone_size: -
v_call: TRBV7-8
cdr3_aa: CASSMTGSVYGYTF
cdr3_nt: TGTGCCAGCAGCATGACAGGATCCGTCTATGGCTACACCTTC

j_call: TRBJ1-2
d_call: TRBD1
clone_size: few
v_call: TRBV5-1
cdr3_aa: CASSLAGQTYGYTF
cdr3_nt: TGCGCCAGCAGCTTGGCGGGACAGACCTATGGCTACACCTTC

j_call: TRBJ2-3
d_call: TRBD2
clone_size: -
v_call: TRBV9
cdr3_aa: CASSLQGLAGGPLDTQYF
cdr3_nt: TGTGCCAGCAGCCTCCAAGGACTAGCGGGAGGGCCGTTAGATACGCAGTATTTT

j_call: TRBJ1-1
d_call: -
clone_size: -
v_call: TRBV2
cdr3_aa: CASSEAYLTAFF
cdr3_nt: TGTGCCAGCAGTGAAGCGTACTTAACGGCTTTCTTT

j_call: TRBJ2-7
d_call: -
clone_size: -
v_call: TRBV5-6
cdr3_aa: CASSSTFHEQYF
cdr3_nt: TGTGCCAGCAGCTCAACGTTCCACGAGCAGTACTTC

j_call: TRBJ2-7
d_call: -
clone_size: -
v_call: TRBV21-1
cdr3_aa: CASSKGLGLAGGLFISYEQYF
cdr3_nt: TGTGCCAGCAGCAAAGGTCTAGGTCTAGCGGGAGGGCTATTTATCTCCTACGAGCAGTACTTC

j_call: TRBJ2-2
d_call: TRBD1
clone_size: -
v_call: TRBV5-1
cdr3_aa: CASSWGTGVAGELFF
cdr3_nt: TGCGCCAGCAGCTGGGGGACAGGGGTAGCCGGGGAGCTGTTTTTT

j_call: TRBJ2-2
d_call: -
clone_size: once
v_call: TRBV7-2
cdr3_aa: CASSLTAGTGELFF
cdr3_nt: TGTGCCAGCAGCTTAACAGCGGGCACCGGGGAGCTGTTTTTT

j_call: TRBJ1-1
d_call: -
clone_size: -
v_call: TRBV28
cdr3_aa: CASSFKWTEAFF
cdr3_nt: TGTGCCAGCAGTTTTAAATGGACGGAAGCTTTCTTT

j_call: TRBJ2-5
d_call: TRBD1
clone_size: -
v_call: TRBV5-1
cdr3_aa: CASSYTGDGETQYF
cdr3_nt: TGCGCCAGCAGCTACACAGGGGACGGAGAGACCCAGTACTTC

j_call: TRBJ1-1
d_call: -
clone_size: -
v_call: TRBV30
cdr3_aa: CAGGMGVQNTEAFF
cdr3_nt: TGTGCTGGGGGTATGGGGGTACAGAACACTGAAGCTTTCTTT